Below, 23 T cell receptor beta chains from the same sample are listed, as sequenced in a study of cytomegalovirus exposure and HLA in healthy donors. This table comes from immunoSEQ multiplex PCR, and its TCRdb copy is limited to in-frame clones, with some not included. The sample holds 280,000 or so clones, roughly 88% seen once. Specimen: PBMCs. These receptors came from a woman between 18 and 30 years old in good health and CMV-seronegative.

The rearrangement joins TRBV11-2 to TRBJ1-5; TRBD1 agrees at 10 bases. Germline CDR1 reads SGHAT; CDR2 reads FQNNGV. The CDR3 extends over 17 amino acids. The V gene end was trimmed by 1 base and the J gene end by 5 bases; junction bases not matched to a gene: 8. CDR3 DNA: TGTGCCAGCAGCTTAGTTCTAGGGGACAGGGGTTATCAGCCCCAGCATTTT. Translating it yields CASSLVLGDRGYQPQHF.

This chain links TRBV29-1 with TRBJ2-7; maybe TRBD2 (6 bases). The V end lost 4 bases, the J end lost 1 base, and 11 bases lay between the germline ends. Germline CDR1 SQVTM, CDR2 ANQGSEA. The CDR3 is 13 amino acids. For the CDR3, the DNA is TGCAGCGTTGTGGGGACTTCTTCCTACGAGCAGTACTTC. Translated: CSVVGTSSYEQYF.

The chain employs TRBV28 and TRBJ2-7; 7 bases match TRBD2. This CDR3 is built from 14 residues. CDR1 and CDR2 (germline): MDHEN, SYDVKM. Trimming cost V 3 bases and J 1 base; bases outside gene matches: 3. CDR3 amino acids: CASSLGGGSYEQYF. DNA of the CDR3: TGTGCCAGCAGTTTGGGGGGGGGTTCCTACGAGCAGTACTTC.

The chain links TRBV5-4 to TRBJ1-1, with D unclear. Germline V gene data show CDR1 as SGHNT and CDR2 as YYREEE (reference sequence). Trimming left V 5 bases short and J 5 bases short, with 16 bases between. The CDR3 contains 14 residues. CDR3 sequence reads: CASRPRGRRTEAFF. CDR3 sequence (DNA): TGTGCCAGCAGGCCCAGAGGGCGTCGTACTGAAGCTTTCTTT. Using reference TRBV5-4 and TRBJ1-1 for the parts outside the CDR3, the full variable domain is ETGVTQSPTHLIKTRGQQVTLRCSSQSGHNTVSWYQQALGQGPQFIFQYYREEENGRGNFPPRFSGLQFPNYSSELNVNALELDDSALYLCASRPRGRRTEAFFGQGTRLTVV.

The rearrangement uses TRBV28 and TRBJ2-7; D may be TRBD2 (6 bases). Germline V gene data show CDR1 as MDHEN and CDR2 as SYDVKM. Trimming pared 5 bases from V and 3 bases from J, leaving 14 bases between. This CDR3 spans 14 amino acids. The CDR3 loop reads CASSTPGLGYEQYF. The CDR3 DNA sequence: TGTGCCAGCAGTACACCGGGACTGGGCTACGAGCAGTACTTC.

The V call is TRBV28, the J call TRBJ1-1, with TRBD1 identical over 10 bases. V lost 3 bases, J lost 5 bases, and 6 bases stayed unmatched. This CDR3 comprises 15 residues. CDR1 and CDR2 from the germline V gene are MDHEN and SYDVKM. This CDR3 is CASSFRDRGTTEAFF. The CDR3 nucleotides read TGTGCCAGCAGTTTCCGGGACAGGGGAACGACTGAAGCTTTCTTT.

V gene TRBV15 combines with J gene TRBJ2-1; TRBD1 agrees at 10 bases. Germline trimming cut 1 base from V and 8 bases from J; bases unmatched to any gene: 11. This CDR3 is built from 17 residues. The germline gives CDR1 LNHNV, CDR2 YYDKDF (reference sequence). Here the CDR3 DNA reads TGTGCCACCAGCAGAGTTTCTCCGGGACAGGGGATGGATGAGCAGTTCTTC. The encoded protein is CATSRVSPGQGMDEQFF.

This chain connects TRBV25-1 to TRBJ2-1, with 10 bases matching TRBD1. CDR3 size: 17 residues. With 4 bases clipped from V and 6 bases from J, the junction kept 12 bases outside the gene matches. Germline assignment: CDR1 MGHDK and CDR2 SYGVNS. Written as DNA, the CDR3 is TGTGCCAGCAGTGGGCGTCGACAGGGGGCCCCTCTCAATGAGCAGTTCTTC. Encoded protein: CASSGRRQGAPLNEQFF.

This chain uses TRBV9 with TRBJ1-2, with D uncertain. CDR3 length equals 16 residues. The germline V gene has CDR1 SGDLS and CDR2 YYNGEE. Between the trimmed V and J ends, which lost 0 bases and 1 base, there was a span of 13 bases. CDR3 sequence reads: CASSVGTAEFNYGYTF. In nucleotides, the CDR3 is TGTGCCAGCAGCGTAGGGACTGCGGAATTTAACTATGGCTACACCTTC.

The chain employs TRBV9 and TRBJ2-5; 14 nucleotides line up with TRBD2. Germline CDR1 is SGDLS and CDR2 is YYNGEE. V lost 0 bases to trimming and J lost 3 bases; unmatched junction nucleotides: 1. CDR3 size: 16 residues. CDR3 nucleotide sequence: TGTGCCAGCAGCGTAGGGGGACTAGCGGGGGAAGAGACCCAGTACTTC. It specifies CASSVGGLAGEETQYF.

This rearrangement joins TRBV7-8 to TRBJ2-7; D uncertain. V was cut by 5 bases and J by 1 base, with 15 bases left in between. The germline gives CDR1 SGHVS, CDR2 FQNEAQ. There are 15 residues in the CDR3. Here the CDR3 reads CASSPRSTSSYEQYF. The CDR3 DNA reads TGTGCCAGCAGCCCCAGGTCGACCAGTTCCTACGAGCAGTACTTC.

This chain connects TRBV6-5 to TRBJ1-2; weak D call: TRBD1 (5 bases). Trimming stripped 0 bases from V and 7 bases from J, with 12 bases between. CDR1 is MNHEY, CDR2 SVGAGI, per germline. The CDR3 covers 14 residues. CDR3 DNA: TGTGCCAGCAGTTACTCGGGGGGGAGGGTTGGCTACACCTTC. Its translation is CASSYSGGRVGYTF.

The J gene is TRBJ2-7, the V gene TRBV27, with TRBD2 identical over 7 bases. The V segment lost 3 bases and the J segment 4 bases; nucleotides outside the gene matches: 3. Germline CDR1 is MNHEY and CDR2 is SMNVEV (reference sequence). CDR3 length equals 13 residues. Here the CDR3 DNA reads TGTGCCAGCAGTTTCGGACTAGGTTACGAGCAGTACTTC. Its protein product is CASSFGLGYEQYF.

The V and J genes are TRBV29-1 and TRBJ2-3, with 9 bases lining up with TRBD2. The CDR3 is 15 residues long. Germline values: CDR1 SQVTM, CDR2 ANQGSEA. V lost 1 base, J lost 3 bases, and 5 bases stayed unmatched. The CDR3 loop reads CSVEVAGVGTDTQYF. The DNA for the CDR3 is TGCAGCGTTGAAGTAGCGGGAGTTGGTACAGATACGCAGTATTTT.

The chain carries TRBV5-6 and TRBJ1-3, with D maybe TRBD1 (5 bases). Germline loops: CDR1 SGHDT, CDR2 YYEEEE. The ends were cut back, 2 bases at V and 4 bases at J, with 13 bases in the middle. The CDR3 totals 15 residues. CDR3 nucleotides: TGTGCCAGCAGCTTCGGCCCTAAGGGGGGAAACACCATATATTTT. Translated: CASSFGPKGGNTIYF.

This clone was seen a single time. The rearrangement links TRBV19 to TRBJ1-1; D is perhaps TRBD1 (5 bases). Germline CDR1 reads LNHDA; CDR2 reads SQIVND (reference sequence). V was pared by 7 bases and J by 6 bases, with 9 bases between. The CDR3 has 11 residues. This chain's CDR3 is CASTAGPEAFF. DNA of the CDR3: TGTGCCAGTACGGCAGGGCCTGAAGCTTTCTTT.

The chain joins TRBV6-5 to TRBJ1-2; a weak D match, TRBD1 (5 bases). Germline V gives CDR1 MNHEY, CDR2 SVGAGI. V lost 0 bases and J 9 bases, leaving 11 bases between the germline ends. This CDR3 comprises 13 residues. This CDR3 reads CASSYSSGYRYTF. The DNA of the CDR3 is TGTGCCAGCAGTTACTCATCAGGGTATCGCTACACCTTC.

This rearrangement joins TRBV15 to TRBJ2-1; 9 bases are shared with TRBD2. Germline loops: CDR1 LNHNV, CDR2 YYDKDF (reference sequence). CDR3 length: 17 amino acids. With 1 base clipped from V and 3 bases from J, the junction kept 7 bases outside the gene matches. The CDR3 region is CATSRGRLAGLYNEQFF. The CDR3 DNA sequence: TGTGCCACCAGCAGAGGACGGCTAGCGGGACTCTACAATGAGCAGTTCTTC. Looking up the rest from reference TRBV15 and TRBJ2-1 gives the full variable domain: DAMVIQNPRYQVTQFGKPVTLSCSQTLNHNVMYWYQQKSSQAPKLLFHYYDKDFNNEADTPDNFQSRRPNTSFCFLDIRSPGLGDTAMYLCATSRGRLAGLYNEQFFGPGTRLTVL.

The rearrangement joins TRBV5-1 to TRBJ1-5; tentative D call: TRBD1 (6 bases). This CDR3 has 14 residues. Germline V gene lookup returns CDR1 SGHRS and CDR2 YFSETQ. The ends were cut back, 5 bases at V and 0 bases at J, with 9 bases in the middle. The CDR3 nucleotides read TGCGCCAGCAGTGCAGGGGATAGCAATCAGCCCCAGCATTTT. Translating it yields CASSAGDSNQPQHF.

V and J are TRBV18 and TRBJ2-4; D remains unclear. Deletions cut 0 bases from V and 2 bases from J, with 14 bases between. From germline, CDR1 is KGHSH and CDR2 LQKENI. This CDR3 has 17 amino acids. The CDR3 DNA reads as TGTGCCAGCTCACCACCGATGCGCTTTTCGACCAAAAACATTCAGTACTTC. Translated: CASSPPMRFSTKNIQYF.

This sequence joins TRBV5-4 and TRBJ2-7; D might be TRBD2 (6 bases). Trimming cost V 3 bases and J 6 bases, with 13 bases left between them. This CDR3 region has 13 residues. Per germline, CDR1 SGHNT and CDR2 YYREEE (reference sequence). CDR3 protein: CASSSPGVSEQYF. The CDR3 DNA reads as TGTGCCAGCAGCTCGCCGGGGGTCTCCGAGCAGTACTTC.

This sequence joins TRBV5-1 and TRBJ1-1; 7 bases agree with TRBD1. The CDR3 contains 14 residues. The junction had 4 bases not matched to a gene; V was cut back by 4 bases and J by 1 base. Germline V gene data show CDR1 as SGHRS and CDR2 as YFSETQ. The CDR3 here is CASSRDRQNTEAFF. The CDR3 bases are TGCGCCAGCAGCCGGGACAGACAGAACACTGAAGCTTTCTTT.

This chain uses TRBV14 with TRBJ2-7; D gene unclear. The CDR3 runs 12 residues. The ends were cut back, 10 bases at V and 5 bases at J, with 15 bases in the middle. CDR1 and CDR2 (germline): SGHDN, FVKESK. In nucleotides, the CDR3 is TGTGCCATCTGTGCCAGTCCCCACGAGCAGTACTTC. Translation: CAICASPHEQYF.